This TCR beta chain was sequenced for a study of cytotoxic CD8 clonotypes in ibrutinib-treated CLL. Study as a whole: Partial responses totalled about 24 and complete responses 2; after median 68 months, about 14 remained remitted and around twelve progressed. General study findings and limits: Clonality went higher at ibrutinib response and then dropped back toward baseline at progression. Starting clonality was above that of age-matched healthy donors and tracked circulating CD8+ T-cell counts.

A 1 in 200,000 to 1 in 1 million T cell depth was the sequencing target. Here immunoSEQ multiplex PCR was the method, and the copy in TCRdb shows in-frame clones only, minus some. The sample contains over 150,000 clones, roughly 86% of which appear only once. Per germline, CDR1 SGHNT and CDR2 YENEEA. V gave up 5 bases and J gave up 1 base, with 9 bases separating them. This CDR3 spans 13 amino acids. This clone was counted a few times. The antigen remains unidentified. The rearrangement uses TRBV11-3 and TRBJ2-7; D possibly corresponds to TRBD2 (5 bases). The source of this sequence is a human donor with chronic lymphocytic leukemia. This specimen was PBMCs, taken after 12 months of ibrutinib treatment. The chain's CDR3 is CASSQDYSYEQYF. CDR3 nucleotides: TGTGCCAGCAGCCAAGACTATTCCTACGAGCAGTACTTC.